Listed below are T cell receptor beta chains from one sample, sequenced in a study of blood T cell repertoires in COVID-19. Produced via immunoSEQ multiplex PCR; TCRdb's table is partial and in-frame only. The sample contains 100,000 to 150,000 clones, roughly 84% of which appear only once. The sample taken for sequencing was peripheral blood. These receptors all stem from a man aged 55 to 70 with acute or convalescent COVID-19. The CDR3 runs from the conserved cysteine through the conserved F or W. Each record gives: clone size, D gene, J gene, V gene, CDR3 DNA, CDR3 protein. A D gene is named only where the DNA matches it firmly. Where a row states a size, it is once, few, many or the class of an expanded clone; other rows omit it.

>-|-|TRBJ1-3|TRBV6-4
TGTGCCAGCATCGGCGGGTCTGGAAACACCATATATTTT
CASIGGSGNTIYF
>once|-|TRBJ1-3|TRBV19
TGTGCCAGTGGACAGAACCTGGGCACCATATATTTT
CASGQNLGTIYF
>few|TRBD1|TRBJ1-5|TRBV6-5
TGTGCCAGCAGTAGGACAGGGGCTGCGGTTCAGCCCCAGCATTTT
CASSRTGAAVQPQHF
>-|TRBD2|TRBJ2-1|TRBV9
TGTGCCAGCAGCTCCCGGGGGGGCCCGGACAATGAGCAGTTCTTC
CASSSRGGPDNEQFF
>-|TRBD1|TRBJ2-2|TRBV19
TGTGCCAGTACCATCCGAGCCAGGGGGCGGCCCCACACCGGGGAGCTGTTTTTT
CASTIRARGRPHTGELFF
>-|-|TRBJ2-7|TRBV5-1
TGCGCCAGCAGAGAGGACTATCCCTACGAGCAGTACTTC
CASREDYPYEQYF
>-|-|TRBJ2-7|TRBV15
TGTGCCACCAGCAGGTCGCGGGAAAGCTACGAGCAGTACTTC
CATSRSRESYEQYF
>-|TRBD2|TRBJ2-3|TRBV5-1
TGCGCCAGCACCCAAGTGGCGGGAGGTGAAGATACGCAGTATTTT
CASTQVAGGEDTQYF
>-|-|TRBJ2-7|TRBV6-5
TGTGCCACCTCCTTAACGGGATACGAGCAGTACTTC
CATSLTGYEQYF
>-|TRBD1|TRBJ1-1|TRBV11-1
TGTGCCAGCAGCTTGAAACAAGACAGGGATCACACTGAAGCTTTCTTT
CASSLKQDRDHTEAFF
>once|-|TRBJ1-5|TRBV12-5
TGTGCTAGTGGTTTCTCACCAAGGGCCAGGGTTCAGACTTATAGCAATCAGCCCCAGCATTTT
CASGFSPRARVQTYSNQPQHF
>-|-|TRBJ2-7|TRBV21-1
TGTGCCAGCAGCGACGGAAAACTGCGGTCCTACGAGCAGTACTTC
CASSDGKLRSYEQYF
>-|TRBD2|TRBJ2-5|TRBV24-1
TGTGCCACCAGGTCGGGGGGACAAGAGACCCAGTACTTC
CATRSGGQETQYF
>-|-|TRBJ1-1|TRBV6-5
TGTGCCAGCAACGTACAGCAGAACACTGAAGCTTTCTTT
CASNVQQNTEAFF
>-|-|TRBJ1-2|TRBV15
TGTGCCACCAGCAAACAGGGCGTAGCTAACTATGGCTACACCTTC
CATSKQGVANYGYTF
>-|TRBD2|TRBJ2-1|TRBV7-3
TGTGCCAGCAGCTTAACTAGCGGGGTCAATGAGCAGTTCTTC
CASSLTSGVNEQFF
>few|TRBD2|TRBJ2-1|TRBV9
TGTGCCAGCAGCGCGACGACTAGCGGGAGGTCCGATGAGCAGTTCTTC
CASSATTSGRSDEQFF
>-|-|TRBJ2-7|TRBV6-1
TGTGCCAGCAGTGAACAGAATACCTACGAGCAGTACTTC
CASSEQNTYEQYF
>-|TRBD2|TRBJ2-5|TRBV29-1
TGCAGCGTTGGGGGACTAGCGGGGAGGGGCCAAGAGACCCAGTACTTC
CSVGGLAGRGQETQYF
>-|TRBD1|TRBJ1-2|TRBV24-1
TGTGCCACCAGTGATCCGCGACAGGGTGGGAATGGCTACACCTTC
CATSDPRQGGNGYTF
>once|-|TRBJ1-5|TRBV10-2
TGCGCCAGCAGTGAAGCGACGTTTAGCAATCAGCCCCAGCATTTT
CASSEATFSNQPQHF
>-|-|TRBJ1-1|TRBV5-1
TGCGCCAGCAGCTTCGGGGGAGGGGACACTGAAGCTTTCTTT
CASSFGGGDTEAFF
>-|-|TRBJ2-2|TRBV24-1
TGTGCCACCAGTGTCTCGGAGTCCGGGGAGCTGTTTTTT
CATSVSESGELFF
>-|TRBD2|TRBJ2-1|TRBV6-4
TGTGCCAGCAGTGAATATCCCGGGAGGCCCACTGGTCAGCAGTTCTTC
CASSEYPGRPTGQQFF
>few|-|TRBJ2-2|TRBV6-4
TGTGCCAGCTCAACCCAGGGGGGCGGGGAGCTGTTTTTT
CASSTQGGGELFF
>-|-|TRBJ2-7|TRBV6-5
TGTGCCAACCGGTATTACGAGCAGTACTTC
CANRYYEQYF